The 20 T cell receptor beta chains below all came from one sample that was sequenced in a study of cytomegalovirus exposure and HLA in healthy donors (dated by TCRdb to 2016 to 2017). Library construction relied on the immunoSEQ multiplex PCR assay. For the multiplex PCR, a mixture combining 60 forward primers for TCR Vbeta segments and 13 reverse primers for TCR Jbeta segments was used. TCRdb took over this immuneACCESS table, retaining in-frame rearrangements with V and J assigned. Such tables are incomplete; in checked studies, under half of the missing clones stem from an unresolved V gene, and the remainder is unexplained. This sample comprises fewer than 200,000 clones, 77% of them detected only once. The ten top clones hold around 2.8% of the sample. Sequenced sample: PBMCs. The receptors come from a woman aged 40 to 50 in good health and CMV-seropositive.

V gene TRBV9 combines with J gene TRBJ2-5; 12 bases are a match to TRBD2. The germline gives CDR1 SGDLS, CDR2 YYNGEE. The CDR3 is made up of 15 amino acids. Germline trimming cut 4 bases from V and 2 bases from J; bases unmatched to any gene: 3. CDR3 residues: CASSNLAGGQETQYF. The CDR3 nucleotides are TGTGCCAGCAGCAACCTAGCGGGGGGGCAAGAGACCCAGTACTTC.

The gene calls are TRBV19 and TRBJ2-7; the match to TRBD2 covers 9 bases. V was pared by 8 bases and J by 0 bases, with 5 bases of the junction left unmatched. CDR1 and CDR2 (germline): LNHDA, SQIVND (reference sequence). The CDR3 is made up of 14 amino acids. The CDR3 here is CASRRLADSYEQYF. The CDR3 bases are TGTGCCAGTCGAAGACTAGCGGACTCCTACGAGCAGTACTTC.

This clone was counted a few times. The rearrangement joins TRBV7-9 to TRBJ1-5, with TRBD1 matching over 7 bases. J was trimmed by 7 bases and V by 4 bases; bases with no gene match: 4. The CDR3 has 13 amino acids. Looked up from germline, CDR1 is SEHNR and CDR2 is FQNEAQ (reference sequence). CDR3 nucleotide sequence: TGTGCCAGCAGCTCGGAACAGGGGCAGCCCCAGCATTTT. It translates to CASSSEQGQPQHF.

The V gene is TRBV7-2, the J gene TRBJ1-3; weak D call: TRBD1 (5 bases). CDR1 is SGHTA and CDR2 is FQGNSA in the germline V gene. There are 13 residues in the CDR3. Trimming shortened V by 3 bases and J by 6 bases, and 9 bases separated the two germline ends. The CDR3 loop is CASSLQGTNTIYF. CDR3 in DNA: TGTGCCAGCAGCTTGCAGGGCACAAACACCATATATTTT.

The chain links TRBV4-3 to TRBJ2-7; 8 nucleotides agree with TRBD1. The CDR3 length is 15 residues. Germline V gene data show CDR1 as LGHNA and CDR2 as YSLEER. The trim removed 0 bases at V and 3 bases at J, leaving 4 bases unmatched. CDR3 coding DNA: TGCGCCAGCAGCCAAGACTCGACAGGGGTCTACGAGCAGTACTTC. Its translation: CASSQDSTGVYEQYF.

This chain uses TRBV10-1 with TRBJ2-1; D unclear. V dropped 4 bases and J dropped 4 bases, with 8 bases sitting between them. The CDR3 runs to 13 residues. Looked up from germline, CDR1 is WNHNN and CDR2 is SYGVQD (reference sequence). The CDR3 DNA is TGCGCCAGCAGTGTGGCTTCTTACAATGAGCAGTTCTTC. It specifies CASSVASYNEQFF.

This clone was seen a single time. The chain carries TRBV6-5 and TRBJ2-5; TRBD2 is a possible D gene (5 bases). Germline CDR1 MNHEY, CDR2 SVGAGI. The CDR3 is 16 residues long. The V end was cut by 4 bases, the J end by 5 bases, with 20 bases between. This chain's CDR3 is CASSSLGWQTGETQYF. The CDR3 DNA is TGTGCCAGCAGTTCCTTAGGCTGGCAAACGGGGGAGACCCAGTACTTC.

This clone appeared a single time. The V and J genes are TRBV7-2 and TRBJ1-1; D possibly corresponds to TRBD1 (6 bases). V was trimmed by 1 base and J by 0 bases, leaving 6 bases between them. Per germline, CDR1 SGHTA and CDR2 FQGNSA. The CDR3 has 14 residues. CDR3: CASSLGGLNTEAFF. As DNA, the CDR3 is TGTGCCAGCAGCTTAGGGGGGCTGAACACTGAAGCTTTCTTT. Filled out from reference TRBV7-2 and TRBJ1-1, the complete variable domain reads GAGVSQSPSNKVTEKGKDVELRCDPISGHTALYWYRQSLGQGLEFLIYFQGNSAPDKSGLPSDRFSAERTGGSVSTLTIQRTQQEDSAVYLCASSLGGLNTEAFFGQGTRLTVV.

The chain employs TRBV6-5 and TRBJ2-2; 8 nucleotides align to TRBD1. The junction had 5 bases not matched to a gene; V was cut back by 7 bases and J by 1 base. CDR1 MNHEY and CDR2 SVGAGI come from the germline V gene. The CDR3 sequence is 15 residues long. The CDR3 loop reads CASNRGQVNTGELFF. CDR3 nucleotides: TGTGCCAGCAATAGGGGACAGGTGAACACCGGGGAGCTGTTTTTT.

This chain links TRBV28 with TRBJ2-7, with 9 bases fitting TRBD1. From germline, CDR1 is MDHEN and CDR2 SYDVKM. The CDR3 consists of 14 residues. V lost 6 bases, J lost 5 bases, and 8 bases stayed unmatched. The CDR3 DNA follows: TGTGCCAGCAGCTCGGGACAGGGCTACCACGAGCAGTACTTC. Translated, it gives CASSSGQGYHEQYF. The full variable domain, with the rest looked up from reference TRBV28 and TRBJ2-7, is DVKVTQSSRYLVKRTGEKVFLECVQDMDHENMFWYRQDPGLGLRLIYFSYDVKMKEKGDIPEGYSVSREKKERFSLILESASTNQTSMYLCASSSGQGYHEQYFGPGTRLTVT.

The V gene is TRBV10-2, the J gene TRBJ2-7; TRBD2 agrees at 7 bases. This CDR3 is built from 15 residues. With 0 bases clipped from V and 2 bases from J, the junction kept 4 bases outside the gene matches. Germline V gene lookup returns CDR1 WSHSY and CDR2 SAAADI. The DNA of the CDR3 is TGCGCCAGCAGTGAGTCTAGCGGGCTGCCCTACGAGCAGTACTTC. Protein product: CASSESSGLPYEQYF.

This clone was detected only a few times. The V gene is TRBV27, the J gene TRBJ2-1; 13 bases agree with TRBD2. Germline CDR1 reads MNHEY; CDR2 reads SMNVEV (reference sequence). The CDR3 is 15 amino acids. Unmatched junction bases numbered 7, after V lost 6 bases and J lost 8 bases. In DNA form, the CDR3 reads TGTGCCAGCAGCCGACTAGCGGGAGGCTTCTATGAGCAGTTCTTC. Amino acid sequence: CASSRLAGGFYEQFF.

The chain combines TRBV6-5 with TRBJ2-7; 7 bases match TRBD1. Per germline, CDR1 MNHEY and CDR2 SVGAGI. The CDR3 sequence is 16 residues long. V was pared by 0 bases and J by 0 bases, with 5 bases of the junction left unmatched. The CDR3 region is CASSYSTGLGSYEQYF. DNA of the CDR3: TGTGCCAGCAGTTACTCGACAGGGTTGGGCTCCTACGAGCAGTACTTC.

This chain connects TRBV19 to TRBJ2-3; TRBD2 agrees at 9 bases. The CDR3 covers 15 residues. V was pared by 6 bases and J by 2 bases, with 6 bases of the junction left unmatched. Germline CDR1 is LNHDA and CDR2 is SQIVND (reference sequence). In nucleotides, the CDR3 is TGTGCCAGTAGCTCGACTAGCGGCGCCACAGATACGCAGTATTTT. This gives the protein CASSSTSGATDTQYF.

This sequence joins TRBV11-3 and TRBJ1-4, with 7 positions matching TRBD1. CDR3 length equals 15 residues. In germline, CDR1 is SGHNT, CDR2 YENEEA. With 5 bases clipped from V and 5 bases from J, the junction kept 8 bases outside the gene matches. Here the CDR3 DNA reads TGTGCCAGCAGCCCGAGGACAGGACAAAATGAAAAACTGTTTTTT. Amino acids: CASSPRTGQNEKLFF.

The J gene is TRBJ2-5, the V gene TRBV5-6, with 9 bases that match TRBD1. The CDR3 has 16 residues. Per germline, CDR1 SGHDT and CDR2 YYEEEE. The ends lost 0 bases at V and 4 bases at J; junction bases unmatched: 7. CDR3 sequence: CASSLALTGGIETQYF. In nucleotides, the CDR3 is TGTGCCAGCAGCTTGGCCTTGACAGGGGGAATAGAGACCCAGTACTTC.

This clone was observed a few times. The CDR3: CASSDLKGASEKLFF. In nucleotides, the CDR3 is TGCGCCAGCAGTGACTTGAAGGGGGCCAGTGAAAAACTGTTTTTT. This chain uses TRBV10-2 with TRBJ1-4; the match to TRBD1 covers 7 bases. Trimming cost V 3 bases and J 7 bases; bases outside gene matches: 8. The CDR3 runs 15 residues. The germline V gene has CDR1 WSHSY and CDR2 SAAADI.

This chain links TRBV14 with TRBJ1-2, with a weak D call TRBD1 (5 bases). V was trimmed by 0 bases and J by 0 bases, leaving 8 bases between them. This CDR3 is built from 15 residues. The V gene's germline CDR1 is SGHDN and CDR2 FVKESK. In DNA, the CDR3 is TGTGCCAGCAGCCAAGATCGGGGGGCTAACTATGGCTACACCTTC. Amino acids: CASSQDRGANYGYTF. The whole variable domain, remainder taken from reference TRBV14 and TRBJ1-2, is EAGVTQFPSHSVIEKGQTVTLRCDPISGHDNLYWYRRVMGKEIKFLLHFVKESKQDESGMPNNRFLAERTGGTYSTLKVQPAELEDSGVYFCASSQDRGANYGYTFGSGTRLTVV.

V is TRBV4-3 and J is TRBJ2-3; tentatively, D is TRBD1 (6 bases). V was trimmed by 0 bases and J by 0 bases, leaving 10 bases between them. CDR1 and CDR2 (germline): LGHNA, YSLEER. This CDR3 comprises 16 residues. CDR3 sequence (DNA): TGCGCCAGCAGCCAAGATGTGGGGGCGAGCACAGATACGCAGTATTTT. Amino acid sequence: CASSQDVGASTDTQYF.

The rearrangement uses TRBV6-1 and TRBJ2-7; D may be TRBD2 (6 bases). With 7 bases removed from V and 1 base from J, the gap between germline ends came to 14 bases. The CDR3 loop spans 14 amino acids. Germline V gene data show CDR1 as MNHNS and CDR2 as SASEGT. This CDR3 reads CASTRGGTSYEQYF. DNA of the CDR3: TGTGCCAGCACTAGGGGCGGGACGTCCTACGAGCAGTACTTC.